This TCR beta chain was sequenced in a study of T cells after yellow fever vaccination. Study information: EM, EMRA, CM and Tscm memory subsets were sorted using CD3, CD45RA, CCR7 and CD95. Broader study findings: Detection of almost all vaccine-responding clonotypes in sorted memory subsets failed on day 0.

A 5'RACE template-switching step, the method used to make TCR cDNA, added a universal primer site and UMIs. Via MiXCR, TCRdb re-called the 5' RACE reads, giving one row per CDR3 protein. The table includes approximately 10,000 distinct CDR3 sequences, 4% to 5.5% detected once. Trimming cost V 7 bases and J 2 bases, with 12 bases left between them. The germline V gene has CDR1 MDHEN and CDR2 SYDVKM. The CDR3 extends over 13 amino acids. This clonotype is deemed medium-sized (0.01 to 0.1%). The sample here was PBMCs, either bulk or a sorted T-cell subset (CD4+, CD8+, memory, or dextramer-sorted; not recorded which), taken approximately 16 days after the first yellow fever vaccination. V is TRBV28 and J is TRBJ2-7; tentative D call: TRBD1 (6 bases). The sequence came from a man aged 18-30 years who received the YFV17D yellow fever vaccine. The CDR3 region is CASMDSFAYEQYV. The CDR3 DNA reads TGTGCCAGCATGGACAGCTTCGCCTACGAGCAGTACGTC.